This TCR beta chain was retrieved from a study of identical twins. cDNA molecules carried unique molecular identifiers, and template switching added a universal primer site. TCRdb itself ran the 5' RACE reads through MiXCR, one entry per CDR3 protein. The repertoire holds around 250,000 distinct CDR3 sequences, 5% to 7% seen once, with approximately 14% in the top ten. V was cut by 5 bases and J by 5 bases, with 18 bases left in between. The CDR3 has 15 residues. Germline-derived CDR1 and CDR2 are MNHEY and SMNVEV (reference sequence). In addition, the sample was reused for a study of T cells expressing NK-cell markers. That source notes: Serological testing identified seven of the eight sequenced donors as HCMV-seropositive and one as seronegative. No clear determination of HCMV specificity was made for expanded NKG2C+ T cell clones.

Sequenced sample: CD8+ T cells sorted from blood. This receptor was taken from a young woman in good health. The chain is built from TRBV27 and TRBJ2-5; D might be TRBD2 (5 bases). The CDR3 DNA reads TGTGCCAGCAGTCCCCAATCGACGGGCGGGGAGACCCAGTACTTC. It encodes CASSPQSTGGETQYF.